This T cell receptor (beta chain) was identified in a study of OX40 agonist ivuxolimab in advanced cancers. Germline lookup yields CDR1 MGHRA and CDR2 YSYEKL. The CDR3 spans 17 residues. Trimming took 3 bases from V and 1 from J; bases not matched to a gene: 8. This table comes from immunoSEQ multiplex PCR, and its TCRdb copy is limited to in-frame clones, with some not included. The repertoire holds around 67,000 clones, with 80% as singletons. The sequence derives from an adult with an advanced solid tumor such as melanoma, head and neck, liver or kidney cancer. The chain joins TRBV4-1 to TRBJ2-7; 11 nucleotides line up with TRBD2. Sequences were derived from CD4+ or CD8+ T cells sorted from blood, sampled in a trial of the OX40 agonist ivuxolimab. The CDR3 DNA follows: TGCGCCAGCAGCCAGGGTCAGACTAGCGGGATTTCCTACGAGCAGTACTTC. Translation: CASSQGQTSGISYEQYF.